This TCR beta chain was found in a study of T cell clones after liver transplantation (dated by TCRdb to 2018 to 2020). With regard to the full study: Samples were obtained from ITN030ST, a randomized trial in which withdrawal of immunosuppression was attempted within 2 years of liver transplantation. Of the eight recipients, three were HCV-positive, while the remaining recipients had been transplanted for non-autoimmune, non-viral indications. Blood samples were collected pre-transplant, then pre-randomization ahead of withdrawal, and finally post-randomization once withdrawal had either been completed or failed. Tolerance meant complete immunosuppression withdrawal for at least one year without liver enzymes rising beyond twice the upper limit of normal. Donor-reactive T cell clones were identified by TCRbeta sequencing following a pre-transplant mixed lymphocyte reaction and were subsequently tracked in post-transplant blood. A cohort of 8 liver transplant recipients was studied, of whom 3 were classified as tolerant and 5 as non-tolerant. As an antigen-independent comparator for donor-reactive sequences, third party-reactive TCRbeta sequences were also identified from pre-transplant MLRs. Subjects received no induction therapy and standard immunosuppression until randomization at 12-24 months post-transplant.

High-throughput TCRbeta CDR3 sequencing of frozen genomic DNA was performed by immunoSEQ, including PCR amplification, mapping, bias correction and internal controls. The study's processing was this. Productive rearrangements were retained, and unique TCRbeta sequences were defined by the CDR3 nucleotide sequence together with the V and J gene. For classification of a sequence as donor-reactive, at least 5-fold expansion in CFSE-low cells relative to unstimulated pre-transplant cells and a frequency of at least 0.01% were required. Minimum frequency thresholds were set for each subject on the basis of the unstimulated sample with the lowest template count, so that a detection power of at least 90% was ensured. Repertoire turnover was measured by Jensen-Shannon divergence between the top 1000 TCRbeta sequences post- and pre-transplant. Changes in detection of donor-reactive sequences were assessed with two-sided Fisher's exact tests. This immuneACCESS table, as held by TCRdb, lists in-frame sequences with V and J called but not all clones. Of the missing ones, under half trace to an unresolved V gene in checked studies; the others have no known cause. That table supplies the V and J calls and clone size; D and trimming were determined from the DNA. The sample yields 15,000 to 20,000 clones; more than 75% were counted once. Under 40% of the sample is in the top ten clones.

In the case of this clone: The antigen this receptor binds is unknown. No quality values exist for individual bases; no much larger clone is one base distant.

Unstimulated PBMCs, after thawing, were stained for CD3, CD4 and CD8 and then FACS-sorted into CD3+CD4+ and CD3+CD8+ populations. Randomization to immunosuppression withdrawal applied to every one of the 8 studied subjects. The Qiagen DNeasy Blood and Tissue Kit was used to isolate genomic DNA. What the authors observed across the whole study: The conclusions were considered preliminary, being limited by small, heterogeneous patient numbers and non-standardized post-transplant time points. Low numbers of available donor cells limited the measurable donor-reactive repertoire in a couple of subjects. Donor-reactive sequences decreased more than third party-reactive sequences, which suggests partial antigen-specific deletion that was not related to withdrawal success. Since no allograft tissue specimens were available, donor-reactive T cells may have migrated into the graft instead of being deleted. In 5 of 8 subjects, regardless of tolerance or HCV status, circulating donor-reactive CD4 TCRbeta sequences dropped significantly post-transplant. When repertoire turnover was accounted for, significantly reduced detection of donor-reactive sequences was found in 7 of 8 subjects for CD4 and in 8 of 8 subjects for CD8.

Reading from cysteine to phenylalanine, the CDR3 counts 17 amino acids. CDR3 DNA only is kept here, 51 bases in frame from base 1. The V and J ends are trimmed by 0 bases and 4 bases, leaving 18 bases between them. The germline V gene provides CDR1 SGHDN and CDR2 FVKESK. The chain is assembled from TRBV14 and TRBJ1-1, with a tentative D gene TRBD1 over 5 matching bases. The receptor's source is a human patient who received a liver transplant. The graft donor may be the source of some T cells after a transplant. The sample was CD8+ T cells from blood, taken 48 months after liver transplant. The nucleotide sequence is given as TGTGCCAGCAGCCAAGATTCAGAGGGGCGGCAGGTCACTGAAGCTTTCTTT. Translated, it reads CASSQDSEGRQVTEAFF. The reference TRBV14 and TRBJ1-1 proteins fill in what lies around the CDR3, so the full variable domain reads EAGVTQFPSHSVIEKGQTVTLRCDPISGHDNLYWYRRVMGKEIKFLLHFVKESKQDESGMPNNRFLAERTGGTYSTLKVQPAELEDSGVYFCASSQDSEGRQVTEAFFGQGTRLTVV.